Following are 3 T cell receptor beta chains from one sample sequenced in a study of human T cells and chemical hapten exposure. TCRdb reprocessed the RACE reads via MiXCR and lists one record per CDR3 protein. The table records 70,000 to 95,000 distinct CDR3 sequences, 8.5% to 9.5% of them present only once. Time point of the sample: healthy volunteer bleed at 6 weeks. Total RNA was isolated from unfractionated whole blood. The specimen was whole blood. Every receptor here comes from a female donor in good health. Some clones in this sample may be carry-over from other donors' samples.

With regard to this clonotype: This may stem from a read error, because a much larger clone lies one nucleotide away. The gene calls are TRBV12-3 or TRBV12-4 and TRBJ1-1; D perhaps matches TRBD1 (6 bases). This CDR3 region has 12 residues. The CDR3 DNA follows: TGTGCCAGCAACGGGAGGGACACTGAAGCTATCTTT. This sequence encodes CASNGRDTEAIF.

The chain uses TRBV20-1 and TRBJ1-1; D perhaps matches TRBD1 (5 bases). This CDR3 region has 15 residues. Germline assignment: CDR1 DFQATT and CDR2 SNEGSKA (reference sequence). Trimming took off 0 bases at V and 5 bases at J, with 16 bases between the two ends. CDR3 bases: TGCAGTGCTAGAGATCAACGGGGCGCGAGGACTGAAGCTTTCTTT. Protein: CSARDQRGARTEAFF.

This clonotype was recorded a few times. The chain recombines TRBV27 with TRBJ2-3; TRBD2 aligns across 8 bases. The CDR3 runs to 16 residues. Trimming cost V 4 bases and J 2 bases; bases outside gene matches: 8. CDR1 and CDR2 from the germline V gene are MNHEY and SMNVEV (reference sequence). Here the CDR3 DNA reads TGTGCCAGCAGTTCGGGGGGGGGCATTTTCACAGATACGCAGTATTTT. This translates into CASSSGGGIFTDTQYF.